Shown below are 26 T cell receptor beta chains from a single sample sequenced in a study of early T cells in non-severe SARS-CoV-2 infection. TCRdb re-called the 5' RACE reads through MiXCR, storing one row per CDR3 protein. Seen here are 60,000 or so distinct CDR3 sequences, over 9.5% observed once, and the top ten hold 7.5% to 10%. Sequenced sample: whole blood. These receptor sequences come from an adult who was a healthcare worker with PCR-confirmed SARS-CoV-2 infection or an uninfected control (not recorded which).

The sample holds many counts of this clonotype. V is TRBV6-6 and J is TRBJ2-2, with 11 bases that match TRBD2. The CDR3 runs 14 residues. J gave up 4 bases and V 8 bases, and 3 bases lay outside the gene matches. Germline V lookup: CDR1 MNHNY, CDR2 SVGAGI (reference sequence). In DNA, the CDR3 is TGTGCCAGCCTACTAGCGGGGGTCACCGGGGAGCTGTTTTTT. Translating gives CASLLAGVTGELFF.

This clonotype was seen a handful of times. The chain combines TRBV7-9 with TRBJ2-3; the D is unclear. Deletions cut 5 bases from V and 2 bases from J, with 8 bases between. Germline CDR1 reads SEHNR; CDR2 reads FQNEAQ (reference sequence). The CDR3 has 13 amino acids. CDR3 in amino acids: CASSVVYTDTQYF. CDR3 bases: TGTGCCAGCAGCGTCGTCTACACAGATACGCAGTATTTT.

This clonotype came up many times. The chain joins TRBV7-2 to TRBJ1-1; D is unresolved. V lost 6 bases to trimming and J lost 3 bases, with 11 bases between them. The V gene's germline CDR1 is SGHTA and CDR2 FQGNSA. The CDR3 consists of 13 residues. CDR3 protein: CASSQSGYTEAFF. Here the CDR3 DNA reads TGTGCCAGCAGTCAGTCTGGGTACACTGAAGCTTTCTTT.

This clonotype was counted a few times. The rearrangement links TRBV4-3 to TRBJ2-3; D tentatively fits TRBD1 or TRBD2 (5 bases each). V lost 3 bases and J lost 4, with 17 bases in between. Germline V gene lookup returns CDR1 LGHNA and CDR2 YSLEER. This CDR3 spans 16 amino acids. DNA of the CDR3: TGCGCCAGCAGCCAGACCAAACGGGGCGGGCCAGATACGCAGTATTTT. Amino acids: CASSQTKRGGPDTQYF.

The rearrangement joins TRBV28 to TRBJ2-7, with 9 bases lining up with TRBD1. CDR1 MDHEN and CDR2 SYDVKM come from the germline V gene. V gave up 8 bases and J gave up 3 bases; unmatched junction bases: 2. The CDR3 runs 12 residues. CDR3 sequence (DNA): TGTGCCAGCGGGGGACAGGGCTACGAGCAGTACTTC. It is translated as CASGGQGYEQYF.

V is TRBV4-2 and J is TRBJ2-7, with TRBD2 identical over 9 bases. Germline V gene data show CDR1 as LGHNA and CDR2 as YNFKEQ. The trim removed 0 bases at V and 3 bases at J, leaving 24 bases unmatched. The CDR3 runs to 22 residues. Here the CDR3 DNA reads TGTGCCAGCAGCCAAGAATCCCCCGGGCCTTTCCTAGGCGGGAGGGATCACTACGAGCAGTACTTC. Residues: CASSQESPGPFLGGRDHYEQYF.

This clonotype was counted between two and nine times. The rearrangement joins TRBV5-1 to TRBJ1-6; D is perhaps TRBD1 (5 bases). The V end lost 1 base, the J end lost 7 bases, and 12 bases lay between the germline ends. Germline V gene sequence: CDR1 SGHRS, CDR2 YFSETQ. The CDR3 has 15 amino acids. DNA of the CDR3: TGCGCCAGCAGCTTGTCGGGAACAGGCAATTCACCCCTCCACTTT. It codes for CASSLSGTGNSPLHF.

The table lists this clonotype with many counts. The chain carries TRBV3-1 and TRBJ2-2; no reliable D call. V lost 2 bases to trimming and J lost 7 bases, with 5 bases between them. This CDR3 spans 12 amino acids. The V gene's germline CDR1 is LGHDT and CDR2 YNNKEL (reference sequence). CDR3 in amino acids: CASSQNGGELFF. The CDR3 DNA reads TGTGCCAGCAGCCAAAATGGCGGGGAGCTGTTTTTT.

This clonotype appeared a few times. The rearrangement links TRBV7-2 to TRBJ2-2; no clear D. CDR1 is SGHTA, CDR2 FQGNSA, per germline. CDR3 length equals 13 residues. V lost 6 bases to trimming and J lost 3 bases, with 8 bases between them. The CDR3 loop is CASSFSYTGELFF. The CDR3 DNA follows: TGTGCCAGCAGTTTTAGCTACACCGGGGAGCTGTTTTTT.

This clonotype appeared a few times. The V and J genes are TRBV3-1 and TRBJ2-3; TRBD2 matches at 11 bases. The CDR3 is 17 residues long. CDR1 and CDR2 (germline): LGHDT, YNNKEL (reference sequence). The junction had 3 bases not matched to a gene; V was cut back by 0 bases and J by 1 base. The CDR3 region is CASSQDSGLAGTDTQYF. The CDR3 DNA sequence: TGTGCCAGCAGCCAAGACTCGGGACTAGCGGGCACAGATACGCAGTATTTT.

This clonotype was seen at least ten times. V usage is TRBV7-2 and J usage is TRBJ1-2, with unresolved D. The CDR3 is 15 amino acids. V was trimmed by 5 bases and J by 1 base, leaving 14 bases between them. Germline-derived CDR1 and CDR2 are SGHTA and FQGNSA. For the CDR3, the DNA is TGTGCCAGCAGCCTTAGTCTACCGAATAACTATGGCTACACCTTC. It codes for CASSLSLPNNYGYTF.

This CDR3 reads CASSYSVGNGANVLTF. Here the CDR3 DNA reads TGTGCCAGCAGTTACTCGGTGGGAAATGGGGCCAACGTCCTGACTTTC. The chain is built from TRBV6-2 or TRBV6-3 and TRBJ2-6; D is undetermined. V lost 0 bases, J lost 3 bases, and 9 bases lay in between. CDR3 length: 16 amino acids. The germline V gene has CDR1 MNHEY and CDR2 SVGEGT.

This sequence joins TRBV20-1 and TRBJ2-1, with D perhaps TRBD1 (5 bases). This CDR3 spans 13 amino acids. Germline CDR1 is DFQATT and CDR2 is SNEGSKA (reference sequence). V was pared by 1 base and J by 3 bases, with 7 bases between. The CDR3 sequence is CSARGRVYNEQFF. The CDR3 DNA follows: TGCAGTGCTAGAGGCAGGGTCTACAATGAGCAGTTCTTC.

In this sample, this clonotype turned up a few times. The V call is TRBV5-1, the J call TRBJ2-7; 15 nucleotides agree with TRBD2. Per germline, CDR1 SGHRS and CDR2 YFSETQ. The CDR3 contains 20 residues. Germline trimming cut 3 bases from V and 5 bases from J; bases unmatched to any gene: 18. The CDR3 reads CASSSAVEARTSGRAHEQYF. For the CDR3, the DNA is TGCGCCAGCAGCTCGGCCGTGGAGGCACGGACTAGCGGGAGGGCCCACGAGCAGTACTTC.

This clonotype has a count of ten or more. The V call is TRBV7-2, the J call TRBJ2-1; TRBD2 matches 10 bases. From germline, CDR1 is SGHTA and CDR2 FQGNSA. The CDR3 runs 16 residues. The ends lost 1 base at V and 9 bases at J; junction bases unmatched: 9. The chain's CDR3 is CASSLGLSGGTTEQFF. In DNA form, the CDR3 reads TGTGCCAGCAGCTTAGGTCTTAGCGGGGGGACAACTGAGCAGTTCTTC.

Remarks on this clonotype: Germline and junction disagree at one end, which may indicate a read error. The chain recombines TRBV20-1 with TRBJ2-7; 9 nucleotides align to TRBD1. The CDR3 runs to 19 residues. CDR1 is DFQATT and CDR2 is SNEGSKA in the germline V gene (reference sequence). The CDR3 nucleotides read TGCAGCGCTAGCGTCCTTCCGGGACAGGGCGTGATTGGGGTTGGGGAGCAGTACTTC. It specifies CSASVLPGQGVIGVGEQYF.

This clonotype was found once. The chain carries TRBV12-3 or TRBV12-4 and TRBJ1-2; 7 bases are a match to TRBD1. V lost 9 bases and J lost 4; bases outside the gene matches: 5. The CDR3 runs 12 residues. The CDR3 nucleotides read TGTGCCAGTCAACAGGGGATCTATGGCTACACCTTC. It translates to CASQQGIYGYTF.

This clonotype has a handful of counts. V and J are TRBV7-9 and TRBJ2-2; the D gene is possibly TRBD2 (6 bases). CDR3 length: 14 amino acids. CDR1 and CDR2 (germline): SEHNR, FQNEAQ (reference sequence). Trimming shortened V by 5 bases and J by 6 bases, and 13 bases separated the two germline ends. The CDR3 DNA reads TGTGCCAGCAGCGCCGGGACTCTTCCCGGGGAGCTGTTTTTT. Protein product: CASSAGTLPGELFF.

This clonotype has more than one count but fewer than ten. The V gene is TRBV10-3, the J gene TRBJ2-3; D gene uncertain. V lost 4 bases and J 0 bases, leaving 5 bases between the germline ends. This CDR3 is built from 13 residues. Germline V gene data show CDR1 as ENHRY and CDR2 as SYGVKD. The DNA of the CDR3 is TGTGCCATCAGTGGGGGAAGCACAGATACGCAGTATTTT. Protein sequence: CAISGGSTDTQYF.

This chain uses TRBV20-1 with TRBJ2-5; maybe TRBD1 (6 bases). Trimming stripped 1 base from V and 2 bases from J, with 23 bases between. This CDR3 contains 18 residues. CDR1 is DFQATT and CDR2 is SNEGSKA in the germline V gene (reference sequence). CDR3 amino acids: CSARAYAPILGQQETQYF. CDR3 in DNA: TGCAGTGCTAGAGCCTATGCACCCATACTAGGACAGCAAGAGACCCAGTACTTC.

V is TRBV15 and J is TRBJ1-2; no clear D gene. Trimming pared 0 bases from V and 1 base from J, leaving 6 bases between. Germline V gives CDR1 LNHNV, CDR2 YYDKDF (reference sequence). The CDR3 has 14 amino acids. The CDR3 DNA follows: TGTGCCACCAGCAGAGATCGACGTAACTATGGCTACACCTTC. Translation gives CATSRDRRNYGYTF.

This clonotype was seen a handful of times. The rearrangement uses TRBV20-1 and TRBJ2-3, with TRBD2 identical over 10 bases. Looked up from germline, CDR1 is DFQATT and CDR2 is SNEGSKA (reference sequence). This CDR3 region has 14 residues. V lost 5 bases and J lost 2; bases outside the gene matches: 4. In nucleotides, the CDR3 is TGCAGTGCTCCCGGGACTAGCGTCACAGATACGCAGTATTTT. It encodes CSAPGTSVTDTQYF.

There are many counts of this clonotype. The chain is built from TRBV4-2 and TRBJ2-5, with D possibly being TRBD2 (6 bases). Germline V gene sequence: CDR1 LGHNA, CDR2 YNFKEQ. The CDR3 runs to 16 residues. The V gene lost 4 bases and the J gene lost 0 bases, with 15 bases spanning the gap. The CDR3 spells CASSRGSGGNQETQYF. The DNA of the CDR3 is TGTGCCAGCAGCCGGGGCTCAGGAGGGAACCAAGAGACCCAGTACTTC.

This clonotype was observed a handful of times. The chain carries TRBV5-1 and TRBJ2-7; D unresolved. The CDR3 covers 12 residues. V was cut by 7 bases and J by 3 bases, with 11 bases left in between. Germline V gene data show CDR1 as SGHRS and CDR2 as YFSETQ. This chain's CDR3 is CASGSDLYEQYF. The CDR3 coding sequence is TGCGCCAGCGGATCTGACCTCTACGAGCAGTACTTC.

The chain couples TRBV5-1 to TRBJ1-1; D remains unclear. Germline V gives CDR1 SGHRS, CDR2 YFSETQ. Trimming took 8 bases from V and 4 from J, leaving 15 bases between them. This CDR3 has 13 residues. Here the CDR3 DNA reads TGCGCCAGGCCCTCACTGGGGATCACTGAAGCTTTCTTT. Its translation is CARPSLGITEAFF. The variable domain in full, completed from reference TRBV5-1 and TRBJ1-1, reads KAGVTQTPRYLIKTRGQQVTLSCSPISGHRSVSWYQQTPGQGLQFLFEYFSETQRNKGNFPGRFSGRQFSNSRSEMNVSTLELGDSALYLCARPSLGITEAFFGQGTRLTVV.

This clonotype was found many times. Here the CDR3 reads CSATAPSSGDEQYF. The CDR3, as DNA: TGCAGTGCTACCGCCCCTTCTAGCGGGGACGAGCAGTACTTC. The rearrangement uses TRBV20-1 and TRBJ2-7; TRBD2 matches at 9 bases. The CDR3 has 14 amino acids. From germline, CDR1 is DFQATT and CDR2 SNEGSKA (reference sequence). The V segment lost 4 bases and the J segment 5 bases; nucleotides outside the gene matches: 9.